The subject of this entry is one T cell receptor (beta chain). Primers for the PCR totalled 60 Vbeta and 13 Jbeta. Profiling relied on immunoSEQ multiplex PCR, and the TCRdb table lists in-frame clones only, not all of them. In the table there are some 200,000 clones, 84% of which are singletons. The record originates from a study of cytomegalovirus exposure and HLA in healthy donors. Source material: PBMCs. The TCR was taken from a woman aged 50 to 60 in good health and CMV-seropositive.

The CDR3 bases are TGTGCCAGCAGCCCCCTTTGCCCCCCAAAGGGGGAGCAGTACTTC. Protein: CASSPLCPPKGEQYF. The rearrangement links TRBV7-8 to TRBJ2-7, with TRBD1 as a possible D gene (5 bases). Germline V gene lookup returns CDR1 SGHVS and CDR2 FQNEAQ. The V and J ends lost 5 bases and 7 bases respectively, with 21 bases between them. The CDR3 totals 15 residues.